What follows is one T cell receptor (beta chain) and its context. This specimen belongs to a study of blood T cell repertoires in COVID-19. In the study overall: Acute and convalescent COVID-19 samples came from the United States, Italy and Spain. PBMCs, B-cell-depleted T cells, or T cells were the source of the cDNA or gDNA that made up the material.

Trimming removed 4 bases at V and 3 bases at J, with 13 bases between. Germline V gene lookup returns CDR1 SGHRS and CDR2 YFSETQ. This CDR3 region has 14 residues. Individuals drawn from under 30 US areas were roughly 18 to 89 years old. Authors' data handling: Scientists estimated how many nucleated cells there were by amplifying reference gene primers. Sequenced by immunoSEQ multiplex PCR; TCRdb stores in-frame clones only, minus some. The V and J calls and clone size were taken over from that table, and D and trimming were inferred from the DNA. The table lists fewer than 250,000 clones, approximately 85% of them singletons, with 8.5% to 9.5% in the top ten.

The TCR originated in a woman between 45 and 65 years old with acute COVID-19. The chain uses TRBV5-1 and TRBJ1-2; possibly TRBD1 for D (6 bases). Sequencing was performed on PBMCs or T cells enriched from blood (not recorded which). The CDR3 spells CASSTGQQHYGYTF. CDR3 in DNA: TGCGCCAGCAGCACCGGACAGCAACACTATGGCTACACCTTC.